This T cell receptor (beta chain) was observed in a study of blood T cells in healthy people across ages. Primers used in a second PCR of about 6 to 12 cycles were a sample-barcoded 5' primer and a J-beta primer mix. TCRdb recomputed calls from the 5' RACE reads with MiXCR, one row per CDR3 protein. This table holds over 950,000 distinct CDR3 sequences, 35% to 40% found once. In this sample, this clonotype turned up a few times. Each sample gave at least 6.5 million isolated PBMCs. At least 6 micrograms of total RNA were extracted per sample. This CDR3 has 13 residues. Per the germline V gene, CDR1 is SQVTM and CDR2 is ANQGSEA. With 7 bases removed from V and 4 bases from J, the gap between germline ends came to 14 bases.

The TCR sequence derives from a young man in good health. This chain uses TRBV29-1 with TRBJ2-1; weak D call: TRBD1 (5 bases). What was sequenced was blood. CDR3 DNA: TGCAGCGGAAGACCGACAGCTTACAATGAGCAGTTCTTC. Residues: CSGRPTAYNEQFF.